This TCR beta chain was identified in a study of blood T cell repertoires in COVID-19. As for the study in general: The samples span acute and convalescent COVID-19 from the United States, Italy and Spain. PBMCs, B-cell-depleted T cells, or T cells provided the cDNA or gDNA that made up the material.

This CDR3 is 15 amino acids long. CDR1 and CDR2 from the germline V gene are SGHRS and YFSETQ. V lost 9 bases and J lost 4, with 19 bases in between. Per the authors' pipeline: Estimates of nucleated cell counts were drawn from the amplification of reference gene primers. Repertoires were generated with immunoSEQ multiplex PCR, while TCRdb's copy carries only in-frame clones and drops some. Clone size and the V and J calls come from that table; the DNA yielded D and trimming. The sample lists about 81,000 clones, roughly 84% seen once, with roughly 14% in the top ten. This TCR was sampled from a woman in her 70s with acute or convalescent COVID-19. The genes are TRBV5-1 and TRBJ2-2, with no clear D. Source material: peripheral blood. DNA of the CDR3: TGCGCCACCACTACTACGGCCCGAGGCACCGGGGAGCTGTTTTTT. Amino acids: CATTTTARGTGELFF.